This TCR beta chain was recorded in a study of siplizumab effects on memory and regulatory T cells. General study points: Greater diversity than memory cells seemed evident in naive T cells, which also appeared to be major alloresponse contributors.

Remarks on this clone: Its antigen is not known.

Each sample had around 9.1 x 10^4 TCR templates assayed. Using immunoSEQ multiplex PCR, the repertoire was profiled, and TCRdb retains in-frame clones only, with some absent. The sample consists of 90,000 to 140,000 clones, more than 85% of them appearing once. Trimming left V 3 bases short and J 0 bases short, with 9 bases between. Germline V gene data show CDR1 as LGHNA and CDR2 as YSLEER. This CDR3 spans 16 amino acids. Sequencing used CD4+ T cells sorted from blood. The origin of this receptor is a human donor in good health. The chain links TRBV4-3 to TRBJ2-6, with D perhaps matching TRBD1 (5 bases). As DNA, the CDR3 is TGCGCCAGCAGCCATTCAGGGCGCTCTGGGGCCAACGTCCTGACTTTC. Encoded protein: CASSHSGRSGANVLTF.